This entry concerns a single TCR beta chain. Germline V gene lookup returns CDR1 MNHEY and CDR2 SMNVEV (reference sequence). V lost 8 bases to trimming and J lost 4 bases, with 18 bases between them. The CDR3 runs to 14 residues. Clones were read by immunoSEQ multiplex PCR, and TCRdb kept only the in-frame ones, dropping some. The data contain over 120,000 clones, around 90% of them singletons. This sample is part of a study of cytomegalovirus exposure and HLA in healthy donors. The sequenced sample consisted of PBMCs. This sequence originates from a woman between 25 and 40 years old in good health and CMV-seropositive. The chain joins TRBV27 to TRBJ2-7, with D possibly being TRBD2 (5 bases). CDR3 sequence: CASRPGGLVYEQYF. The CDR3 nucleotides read TGTGCCAGCCGTCCCGGAGGATTAGTATACGAGCAGTACTTC.